Shown below are 14 T cell receptor beta chains from a single sample sequenced in a study of breast tumors, draining lymph nodes, adjacent tissues (dated by TCRdb to between 2015 and 2016). Lymph node samples came from the axillary draining lymph nodes of breast cancer patients. The library came from multiplex PCR. Reads for this sample came from an Illumina HiSeq 2000. TCRdb reanalyzed the raw reads on its own, using fastp at Q25 for trimming and MiXCR for clone calling, and kept in-frame beta chains. Rows are unified per CDR3 protein, each entry keeping the most common DNA and genes. The sample includes 250,000 or so distinct CDR3 sequences, with 30% observed a single time. In total, the top ten clones hold roughly 1.2% of the sample. Sequencing used axillary lymph node tissue. These receptors were obtained from a female donor with breast cancer. Some clones in this sample may be carry-over from other donors' samples.

The gene calls are TRBV3-1 and TRBJ2-7; a possible D gene is TRBD1 (5 bases). CDR3 length: 12 amino acids. Germline CDR1 reads LGHDT; CDR2 reads YNNKEL (reference sequence). With 1 base removed from V and 10 bases from J, the gap between germline ends came to 11 bases. CDR3 protein: CASSQGFQGQYF. The CDR3 coding sequence is TGTGCCAGCAGCCAAGGTTTCCAGGGACAGTACTTC.

The J gene is TRBJ2-1, the V gene TRBV12-3 or TRBV12-4; 11 bases agree with TRBD2. CDR3 length: 19 amino acids. The CDR3: CASASQGTSGLGAYNEQFF. DNA of the CDR3: TGTGCTAGTGCCAGCCAAGGGACTAGCGGCCTTGGGGCCTACAATGAGCAGTTCTTC.

This clonotype was recorded many times. The rearrangement joins TRBV11-2 to TRBJ2-5; D is perhaps TRBD1 (6 bases). V was trimmed by 1 base and J by 2 bases, leaving 14 bases between them. CDR1 SGHAT and CDR2 FQNNGV come from the germline V gene. The CDR3 is 16 amino acids. The CDR3 reads CASSLGAGAVQETQYF. DNA for the CDR3: TGTGCCAGCAGCTTAGGTGCAGGGGCCGTACAAGAGACCCAGTACTTC. Together with reference TRBV11-2 and TRBJ2-5, the CDR3 gives the full variable domain: EAGVAQSPRYKIIEKRQSVAFWCNPISGHATLYWYQQILGQGPKLLIQFQNNGVVDDSQLPKDRFSAERLKGVDSTLKIQPAKLEDSAVYLCASSLGAGAVQETQYFGPGTRLLVL.

Only a few counts were recorded for this clonotype. This may be a read error, as it is one base from a much larger clone. Written as DNA, the CDR3 is TGCAGTGCTCTATCTTCACAGGGACTTTCCGAGCAGTACTTC. As protein: CSALSSQGLSEQYF. The chain links TRBV20-1 to TRBJ2-7, with D possibly being TRBD1 or TRBD2 (6 bases each). Trimming shortened V by 5 bases and J by 6 bases, and 20 bases separated the two germline ends. This CDR3 is 14 amino acids long. Per germline, CDR1 DFQATT and CDR2 SNEGSKA (reference sequence).

As regards this clonotype: It may be a read error: a sequence one base away is much more abundant. The V gene is TRBV9, the J gene TRBJ2-1; 8 nucleotides align to TRBD2. Trimming took 0 bases from V and 9 from J; bases not matched to a gene: 17. Germline lookup yields CDR1 SGDLS and CDR2 YYNGEE. The CDR3 consists of 18 residues. Here the CDR3 DNA reads TGTGCCAGCAGCGTAGGGGTGAGGGTGTCAGCGGGAGATGGTGAGCAGTTCTTC. This codes for CASSVGVRVSAGDGEQFF.

A few counts support this clonotype. The chain has TRBV14 and TRBJ2-1; 8 nucleotides agree with TRBD2. CDR1 is SGHDN and CDR2 is FVKESK in the germline V gene. With 4 bases clipped from V and 9 bases from J, the junction kept 17 bases outside the gene matches. The CDR3 spans 17 residues. CDR3 DNA sequence: TGTGCCAGCAGCCTAGGGGGGGGACTAGAGGGCTTCGGTGAGCAGTTCTTC. Amino acids: CASSLGGGLEGFGEQFF.

This sequence joins TRBV30 and TRBJ1-1, with a weak D call TRBD1 (5 bases). Deletions cut 5 bases from V and 1 base from J, with 11 bases between. This CDR3 spans 13 amino acids. Looked up from germline, CDR1 is GTSNPN and CDR2 is SVGIG (reference sequence). The CDR3: CAWDRQKNTEAFF. CDR3 sequence (DNA): TGTGCCTGGGATCGACAGAAGAACACTGAAGCTTTCTTT.

The rearrangement links TRBV28 to TRBJ2-2; unclear D gene. The CDR3 runs to 15 residues. Trimming cost V 1 base and J 7 bases, with 13 bases left between them. Germline-derived CDR1 and CDR2 are MDHEN and SYDVKM. CDR3 coding DNA: TGTGCCAGCAGTTTATCAGGTTTTGGCGGCGGGGAGCTGTTTTTT. It codes for CASSLSGFGGGELFF.

This clonotype was recorded many times. This chain connects TRBV7-9 to TRBJ1-6; 7 bases line up with TRBD1. CDR1 SEHNR and CDR2 FQNEAQ come from the germline V gene (reference sequence). The ends lost 3 bases at V and 5 bases at J; junction bases unmatched: 13. The CDR3 spans 18 residues. CDR3: CASSLFVMGQLHNSPLHF. CDR3 DNA sequence: TGTGCCAGCAGCTTGTTTGTAATGGGACAGCTACATAATTCACCCCTCCACTTT. Looking up the rest from reference TRBV7-9 and TRBJ1-6 gives the full variable domain: DTGVSQNPRHKITKRGQNVTFRCDPISEHNRLYWYRQTLGQGPEFLTYFQNEAQLEKSRLLSDRFSAERPKGSFSTLEIQRTEQGDSAMYLCASSLFVMGQLHNSPLHFGNGTRLTVT.

With respect to this clonotype: It is unclear where the CDR3 begins or ends on the DNA, so no DNA is shown, and the CDR3 is as TCRdb lists it. The rearrangement joins TRBV7-9 to TRBJ1-2; the DNA was not used to check the table's D call, TRBD1. The CDR3 is made up of 21 amino acids, end residues included. Germline-derived CDR1 and CDR2 are SEHNR and FQNEAQ (reference sequence). CDR3 sequence: CTSVPPNRTRDRDLGAYGYTF.

This clonotype was found once. This clone may be a read error of a much larger clone one base away. The chain recombines TRBV12-3 or TRBV12-4 with TRBJ1-3; no clear D gene. The CDR3 has 13 residues. Deletions cut 3 bases from V and 4 bases from J, with 7 bases between. The CDR3 region is CASSFQVGNTIYF. CDR3 DNA: TGTGCCAGCAGTTTTCAGGTCGGAAACACCATATATTTT.

This clonotype was seen many times. The rearrangement uses TRBV29-1 and TRBJ2-3; D is ambiguous. CDR3 length: 15 residues. The germline V gene encodes CDR1 SQVTM and CDR2 ANQGSEA. V lost 5 bases to trimming and J lost 4 bases, with 19 bases between them. The CDR3 region has the DNA TGCAGCGTTAATGAGCGCGACACAAGGGCAGATACGCAGTATTTT. Protein product: CSVNERDTRADTQYF.

The table lists this clonotype with many counts. CDR3 amino acids: CASSLAGSDRAYEQYF. CDR3 bases: TGCGCCAGCAGCTTGGCCGGAAGCGACAGGGCCTACGAGCAGTACTTC. This chain connects TRBV5-1 to TRBJ2-7; the match to TRBD1 covers 7 bases. J was trimmed by 2 bases and V by 0 bases; bases with no gene match: 8. The CDR3 extends over 16 amino acids. The germline V gene has CDR1 SGHRS and CDR2 YFSETQ.

This clonotype was found many times. This chain uses TRBV6-2 or TRBV6-3 with TRBJ2-5; no definite D call. V dropped 6 bases and J dropped 5 bases, with 7 bases sitting between them. The V gene's germline CDR1 is MNHEY and CDR2 SVGEGT. The CDR3 runs to 11 residues. CDR3 sequence reads: CASRGTETQYF. CDR3 nucleotide sequence: TGTGCCAGCAGGGGAACGGAGACCCAGTACTTC.